The rows below give T cell receptor beta chains drawn from one sample of a study of graft-versus-host responses after intestinal transplantation. The assay was immunoSEQ multiplex PCR, and TCRdb's table has in-frame clones only and misses some. This sample has around 130,000 clones, with more than 90% found just once. These receptors' antigens are unknown. This sample comprised unstimulated CD4+ T cells sorted from spleen or lymph node cells, obtained before intestinal transplant. Every receptor here comes from a human donor who received an intestinal transplant. CDR3s leave out the opening cysteine and the closing phenylalanine or tryptophan. Each record gives: CDR3 protein, J gene, V gene.

CDR3: ASSEVGETQY
J: TRBJ2-5
V: TRBV18

CDR3: ASSLLGTMNTEAF
J: TRBJ1-1
V: TRBV14

CDR3: ASKTGGSYEQY
J: TRBJ2-7
V: TRBV27

CDR3: ASSMGHPLNTEAF
J: TRBJ1-1
V: TRBV19

CDR3: ASSLEGGKTQY
J: TRBJ2-5
V: TRBV5-1

CDR3: ASSPLAGGVNYGYT
J: TRBJ1-2
V: TRBV27

CDR3: ASSEILEGELF
J: TRBJ2-2
V: TRBV6-5

CDR3: AWSRIEIWYEQY
J: TRBJ2-7
V: TRBV30

CDR3: ASSELGQGNEKLF
J: TRBJ1-4
V: TRBV27

CDR3: ASSLGSITDTQY
J: TRBJ2-3
V: TRBV5-6

CDR3: SGGTESYNEQF
J: TRBJ2-1
V: TRBV29-1

CDR3: ASSPGTNGVSSYNSPLH
J: TRBJ1-6
V: TRBV7-9

CDR3: ASSQPRRAGGLSTDTQY
J: TRBJ2-3
V: TRBV4-1

CDR3: ASSRSGTGEKLF
J: TRBJ1-4
V: TRBV4-1